Listed below are T cell receptor beta chains from one sample, sequenced in a study of shared clonotypes between healthy human individuals. The repertoire was sequenced with immunoSEQ multiplex PCR; TCRdb's copy has only in-frame clones and lacks some. The sample carries roughly 700,000 clones, roughly 70% recorded once. Input material: memory CD4+ T cells sorted from blood. The receptors shown here come from a woman aged 30 to 39 in good health. Each CDR3 is given with its conserved first and last residue. The D gene is left open where the match is weak. Clone sizes are given selectively: once, few, many, or a class where the clone is expanded.

d_gene	v_gene	j_gene	abundance	CDR3aa	CDR3nt
.	TRBV30	TRBJ1-2	once	CAGPFSNNYGYTF	TGTGCCGGCCCTTTCTCCAACAACTATGGCTACACCTTC
.	TRBV5-4	TRBJ2-2	few	CASSLVTRRNTGELFF	TGTGCCAGCAGCTTGGTTACGCGGAGGAACACCGGGGAGCTGTTTTTT
.	TRBV10-2	TRBJ2-7	.	CASSTANRYEQYF	TGCGCCAGCAGCACGGCGAACAGGTACGAGCAGTACTTC
.	TRBV5-6	TRBJ2-1	.	CASSLVGSEQFF	TGTGCCAGCAGCTTGGTGGGCAGTGAGCAGTTCTTC
.	TRBV18	TRBJ1-1	.	CASSPIVGIMNTEAFF	TGTGCCAGCTCACCAATCGTGGGGATCATGAACACTGAAGCTTTCTTT
TRBD2	TRBV5-1	TRBJ2-1	.	CASSLGGGRAFQQFF	TGCGCCAGCAGCTTGGGGGGCGGGAGGGCCTTTCAGCAGTTCTTC
TRBD2	TRBV19	TRBJ2-1	.	CASSILAGLVNNEQFF	TGTGCCAGTAGTATCCTAGCGGGACTTGTGAACAATGAGCAGTTCTTC
TRBD2	TRBV5-1	TRBJ2-7	.	CASSEKGLAGGGWYEQYF	TGCGCCAGCAGCGAAAAGGGACTAGCGGGAGGAGGATGGTACGAGCAGTACTTC
.	TRBV5-1	TRBJ1-1	once	CASSLHGQPNTEAFF	TGCGCCAGCAGCCTCCACGGACAGCCGAACACTGAAGCTTTCTTT
.	TRBV28	TRBJ1-5	.	CASKQINQPQHF	TGTGCCAGCAAGCAGATCAATCAGCCCCAGCATTTT
.	TRBV6-5	TRBJ2-5	.	CASSYTGTHQETQYF	TGTGCCAGCAGTTACACGGGGACACACCAAGAGACCCAGTACTTC
.	TRBV30	TRBJ2-1	.	CAWRKWKTPEQFF	TGTGCCTGGAGGAAGTGGAAGACCCCTGAGCAGTTCTTC
TRBD2	TRBV4-1	TRBJ2-1	.	CASSRGLAGASYNEQFF	TGCGCCAGCAGCCGGGGACTAGCGGGAGCCTCCTACAATGAGCAGTTCTTC
.	TRBV6-5	TRBJ2-2	.	CASSYRQGGSGELFF	TGTGCCAGCAGTTACCGCCAGGGGGGCTCCGGGGAGCTGTTTTTT
TRBD1	TRBV11-2	TRBJ2-1	.	CASSLDRGAYNEQFF	TGTGCCAGCAGCTTGGACAGGGGGGCCTACAATGAGCAGTTCTTC
.	TRBV5-1	TRBJ2-1	.	CASSLVGGSYNEQFF	TGCGCCAGCAGCTTGGTGGGTGGCTCCTACAATGAGCAGTTCTTC
.	TRBV11-3	TRBJ1-3	.	CASSPDGSSGNTIYF	TGTGCCAGCAGCCCGGACGGGAGCTCTGGAAACACCATATATTTT
TRBD2	TRBV7-9	TRBJ2-2	.	CASSLIPSGSTGELFF	TGTGCCAGCAGCTTAATTCCTAGCGGGAGTACCGGGGAGCTGTTTTTT
.	TRBV6-5	TRBJ1-1	.	CATKTSGAEAFF	TGTGCCACCAAAACGTCGGGGGCCGAAGCTTTCTTT
.	TRBV28	TRBJ1-5	.	CASREAFGNQPQHF	TGTGCCAGCAGGGAGGCCTTTGGGAATCAGCCCCAGCATTTT
.	TRBV6-1	TRBJ2-1	few	CASSELNPPEQFF	TGTGCCAGCAGTGAACTTAACCCACCGGAGCAGTTCTTC
.	TRBV5-1	TRBJ1-3	.	CASSLGSGAGNTIYF	TGCGCCAGCAGCTTGGGGTCAGGCGCTGGAAACACCATATATTTT
TRBD2	TRBV27	TRBJ2-7	.	CASSSLTSGRATVGEQYF	TGTGCCAGCAGTTCCCTGACTAGCGGGAGGGCCACCGTGGGCGAGCAGTACTTC
.	TRBV25-1	TRBJ1-5	.	CASRSSDGNQPQHF	TGTGCCAGCAGGTCTTCGGACGGCAATCAGCCCCAGCATTTT
.	TRBV30	TRBJ1-2	few	CAWTLGTSNYGYTF	TGTGCCTGGACCCTAGGGACCTCAAACTATGGCTACACCTTC
TRBD1	TRBV15	TRBJ1-2	few	CATSRGNTGVHGYTF	TGTGCCACCAGCAGAGGCAATACAGGGGTTCATGGCTACACCTTC
TRBD2	TRBV6-1	TRBJ2-5	.	CASSELAGGPETQYF	TGTGCCAGCAGTGAACTAGCGGGAGGGCCAGAGACCCAGTACTTC
.	TRBV10-2	TRBJ1-5	.	CASSATGDQPQHF	TGCGCCAGCAGTGCGACGGGGGATCAGCCCCAGCATTTT
.	TRBV30	TRBJ1-1	.	CACTRGSTEAFF	TGTGCCTGCACCCGGGGAAGCACTGAAGCTTTCTTT
.	TRBV6-4	TRBJ2-3	.	CASSEGTFTDTQYF	TGTGCCAGCAGTGAGGGGACCTTCACGGATACGCAGTATTTT
TRBD2	TRBV6-5	TRBJ2-3	.	CASRTSFTSTDTQYF	TGTGCCAGCAGGACTAGCTTTACTAGCACAGATACGCAGTATTTT
.	TRBV7-9	TRBJ1-2	.	CASTPGGPYGYTF	TGTGCCAGCACCCCGGGGGGACCCTATGGCTACACCTTC
.	TRBV5-1	TRBJ1-2	many	CASSFRGLGYTF	TGCGCCAGCAGCTTCAGAGGTCTCGGCTACACCTTC